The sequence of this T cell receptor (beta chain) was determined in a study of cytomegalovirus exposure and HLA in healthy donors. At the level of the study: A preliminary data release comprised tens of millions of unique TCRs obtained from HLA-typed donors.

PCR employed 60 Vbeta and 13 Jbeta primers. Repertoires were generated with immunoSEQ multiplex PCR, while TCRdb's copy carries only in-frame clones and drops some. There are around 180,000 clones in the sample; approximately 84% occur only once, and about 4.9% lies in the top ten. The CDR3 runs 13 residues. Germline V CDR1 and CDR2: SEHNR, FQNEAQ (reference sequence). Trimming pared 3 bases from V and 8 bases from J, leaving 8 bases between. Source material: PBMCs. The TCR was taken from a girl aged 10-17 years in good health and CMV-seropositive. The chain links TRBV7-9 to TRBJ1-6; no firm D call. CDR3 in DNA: TGTGCCAGCAGCTTCGGGGATGATTCACCCCTCCACTTT. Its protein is CASSFGDDSPLHF.